The 14 T cell receptor beta chains in this list originate from one sample, sequenced in a study of blood T cell repertoires in COVID-19. Only in-frame clones appear in the TCRdb table, and some are missing; sequencing was by immunoSEQ multiplex PCR. The sample includes 260,000 or so clones, roughly 76% of them seen just once. The specimen was peripheral blood. Every receptor here comes from an elderly woman with COVID-19, enrolled during active disease.

The chain couples TRBV4-3 to TRBJ1-3; D might be TRBD1 (6 bases). Germline loops: CDR1 LGHNA, CDR2 YSLEER. The CDR3 is made up of 15 amino acids. Trimming took 0 bases from V and 3 from J, leaving 9 bases between them. DNA for the CDR3: TGCGCCAGCAGCCAAGAATCAGGGGTTGGAAACACCATATATTTT. This codes for CASSQESGVGNTIYF.

The chain has TRBV4-1 and TRBJ1-2; a possible D gene is TRBD1 (5 bases). With 1 base removed from V and 5 bases from J, the gap between germline ends came to 14 bases. The CDR3 loop spans 15 amino acids. Germline-derived CDR1 and CDR2 are MGHRA and YSYEKL. This CDR3 is CASSQGTSGWYGYTF. In nucleotides, the CDR3 is TGCGCCAGCAGCCAAGGGACGTCAGGGTGGTATGGCTACACCTTC.

The table lists this clone with a few counts. At one of its ends the junction is not consistent with the germline gene, which may arise from a read error. The rearrangement joins TRBV3-1 (or the pseudogene TRBV3-2) to TRBJ1-6; tentatively, D is TRBD1 (5 bases). Germline V CDR1 and CDR2: LGHDT, YNNKEL (reference sequence). The CDR3 sequence is 14 residues long. CDR3 in amino acids: CASSQVTDKSPLHF. CDR3 coding DNA: TGTGCCAGCAGCCAAGTGACAGATAAGTCACCCCTCCACTTT.

This clone occurred a few times. CDR3: CASSLGAGLYGYTF. The CDR3 nucleotides are TGCGCCAGCAGCTTGGGGGCGGGATTGTATGGCTACACCTTC. The rearrangement joins TRBV5-1 to TRBJ1-2, with D uncertain. Trimming took 0 bases from V and 5 from J, leaving 11 bases between them. The CDR3 length is 14 residues. Germline CDR1 and CDR2: SGHRS and YFSETQ.

The chain recombines TRBV10-3 with TRBJ1-2; the match to TRBD1 covers 8 bases. CDR1 and CDR2 (germline): ENHRY, SYGVKD. The CDR3 spans 13 residues. After removal of 4 bases from V and 5 bases from J, the junction contained 3 bases not matched to a gene. The CDR3 loop reads CAISGTGSYGYTF. The CDR3 nucleotides read TGTGCCATCAGTGGGACAGGGAGTTATGGCTACACCTTC.

The V and J genes are TRBV5-8 and TRBJ1-2; possible D gene TRBD1, 5 bases. Germline assignment: CDR1 SGHTS and CDR2 YDEGEE. Trimming cost V 4 bases and J 2 bases, with 15 bases left between them. The CDR3 loop spans 15 amino acids. CDR3 amino acids: CASSVRQFPNYGYTF. CDR3 bases: TGTGCCAGCAGCGTTAGACAGTTTCCGAACTATGGCTACACCTTC.

The chain joins TRBV7-9 to TRBJ1-1; 8 bases fit TRBD1. Trimming took 4 bases from V and 1 from J; bases not matched to a gene: 2. Germline values: CDR1 SEHNR, CDR2 FQNEAQ (reference sequence). This CDR3 is 14 amino acids long. In nucleotides, the CDR3 is TGTGCCAGCAGCTCACAGGGGGGGAACACTGAAGCTTTCTTT. The encoded protein is CASSSQGGNTEAFF.

The chain combines TRBV6-5 with TRBJ2-7, with 10 bases that match TRBD1. The junction had 5 bases not matched to a gene; V was cut back by 2 bases and J by 4 bases. The germline CDR1 and CDR2 sequences are MNHEY and SVGAGI. The CDR3 has 15 residues. The CDR3, as DNA: TGTGCCAGCAGTTACCGGGACAGGGGCTCGTACGAGCAGTACTTC. It encodes CASSYRDRGSYEQYF.

The V call is TRBV30, the J call TRBJ1-4; D is perhaps TRBD1 (5 bases). With 3 bases removed from V and 7 bases from J, the gap between germline ends came to 9 bases. The length of the CDR3 is 12 residues. The germline V gene encodes CDR1 GTSNPN and CDR2 SVGIG (reference sequence). The CDR3 sequence is CAWSPQGEKLFF. Here the CDR3 DNA reads TGTGCCTGGAGCCCCCAGGGTGAAAAACTGTTTTTT.

The chain recombines TRBV4-1 with TRBJ2-5; D is possibly TRBD2 (5 bases). V lost 4 bases, J lost 2 bases, and 23 bases lay in between. There are 18 residues in the CDR3. Germline assignment: CDR1 MGHRA and CDR2 YSYEKL. The CDR3 protein is CASSPTRASLDPQETQYF. For the CDR3, the DNA is TGCGCCAGCAGCCCTACGAGGGCTTCACTCGACCCTCAAGAGACCCAGTACTTC.

Only one count was recorded for this clone. V usage is TRBV6-5 and J usage is TRBJ1-3; D gene uncertain. The CDR3 is made up of 14 amino acids. CDR1 is MNHEY and CDR2 is SVGAGI in the germline V gene. The V gene lost 2 bases and the J gene lost 3 bases, with 8 bases spanning the gap. The CDR3 bases are TGTGCCAGCAGTTACCGCGGACTTGGAAACACCATATATTTT. It specifies CASSYRGLGNTIYF.

This chain joins TRBV28 and TRBJ2-7; 8 bases agree with TRBD1. Germline values: CDR1 MDHEN, CDR2 SYDVKM. V was clipped by 2 bases and J by 5 bases; unmatched bases: 8. The CDR3 extends over 15 amino acids. CDR3 region: CASSLDRGGFDEQYF. The CDR3 coding sequence is TGTGCCAGCAGTTTAGACAGGGGTGGTTTCGACGAGCAGTACTTC.

The chain couples TRBV5-1 to TRBJ1-5; 8 positions match TRBD1. J was trimmed by 5 bases and V by 4 bases; bases with no gene match: 8. The CDR3 length is 15 residues. Germline V gene data show CDR1 as SGHRS and CDR2 as YFSETQ. In DNA form, the CDR3 reads TGCGCCAGCAGCCCCGGGACAGGCCTTTATCAGCCCCAGCATTTT. Amino acids: CASSPGTGLYQPQHF.

The gene calls are TRBV19 and TRBJ1-1; the match to TRBD1 covers 8 bases. The V and J ends lost 3 bases and 6 bases, in that order; junction bases with no gene match: 6. This CDR3 has 14 amino acids. The germline CDR1 and CDR2 sequences are LNHDA and SQIVND (reference sequence). CDR3 sequence: CASSIQGASPEAFF. The CDR3 region has the DNA TGTGCCAGTAGTATTCAGGGGGCGTCTCCTGAAGCTTTCTTT.